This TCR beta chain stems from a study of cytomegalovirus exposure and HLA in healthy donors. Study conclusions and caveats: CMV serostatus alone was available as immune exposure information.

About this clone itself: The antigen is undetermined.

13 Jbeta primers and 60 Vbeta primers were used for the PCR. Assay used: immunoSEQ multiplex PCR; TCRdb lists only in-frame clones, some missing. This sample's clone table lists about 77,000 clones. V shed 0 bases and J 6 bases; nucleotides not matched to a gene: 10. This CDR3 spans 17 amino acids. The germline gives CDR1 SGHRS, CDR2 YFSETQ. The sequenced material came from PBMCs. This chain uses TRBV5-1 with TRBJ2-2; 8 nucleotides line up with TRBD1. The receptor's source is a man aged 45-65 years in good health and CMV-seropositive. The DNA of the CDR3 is TGCGCCAGCAGCTTGGGGCAGGGGGCCTCTGATTCCGGGGAGCTGTTTTTT. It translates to CASSLGQGASDSGELFF.